The 15 T cell receptor beta chains in this list originate from one sample, sequenced in a study of blood T cell repertoires in COVID-19 (dated by TCRdb to about 2020). Preparation of the library involved the immunoSEQ multiplex PCR assay. TCRdb stores this immuneACCESS table with in-frame sequences only. Part of the clones is absent; in the studies checked, under half of the shortfall reflects unresolved V genes, and no reason is known for the rest. This sample has about 460,000 clones in its table, and roughly nine tenths of those were observed once. The ten most abundant clones make up 7% to 10% of the sample. Source material: PBMCs or T cells enriched from blood (not recorded which). Receptors originate from a woman aged 60-75 years who had recovered from COVID-19.

The J gene is TRBJ1-4, the V gene TRBV5-6; D perhaps matches TRBD1 (5 bases). Trimming pared 0 bases from V and 3 bases from J, leaving 18 bases between. The CDR3 consists of 18 residues. The germline gives CDR1 SGHDT, CDR2 YYEEEE. CDR3: CASSLGSRGVWANEKLFF. Written as DNA, the CDR3 is TGTGCCAGCAGCTTGGGGTCTCGGGGGGTTTGGGCTAATGAAAAACTGTTTTTT.

Concerning this clone itself: This sample includes further DNA sequences coding for the same CDR3. DNA of the CDR3: TGTGCCTGGAGTGTAGGAGGGTTGGCTTTCTTT. Amino acids: CAWSVGGLAFF. This chain joins TRBV30 and TRBJ1-1; unclear D gene. Trimming pared 0 bases from V and 11 bases from J, leaving 10 bases between. Germline V gene sequence: CDR1 GTSNPN, CDR2 SVGIG (reference sequence). The CDR3 runs 11 residues.

This clone was found a few times. The genes are TRBV4-1 and TRBJ1-2, with 7 positions matching TRBD1. The V and J ends lost 1 base and 6 bases, in that order; junction bases with no gene match: 8. The germline V gene has CDR1 MGHRA and CDR2 YSYEKL. The CDR3 loop spans 15 amino acids. The CDR3 spells CASSQAKGQSNGYTF. The CDR3 DNA reads TGCGCCAGCAGCCAAGCCAAGGGACAGTCGAATGGCTACACCTTC.

The CDR3: CASSGVGTVNTEAFF. For the CDR3, the DNA is TGTGCCAGTAGTGGAGTCGGGACAGTGAACACTGAAGCTTTCTTT. The genes are TRBV19 and TRBJ1-1, with 7 bases that match TRBD1. The CDR3 is 15 residues long. V trimming: 5 bases; J trimming: 0 bases; junction bases outside the gene matches: 6. CDR1 is LNHDA and CDR2 is SQIVND in the germline V gene (reference sequence).

The chain has TRBV7-8 and TRBJ1-1, with D maybe TRBD1 (6 bases). The V gene lost 1 base and the J gene lost 1 base, with 10 bases spanning the gap. Germline-derived CDR1 and CDR2 are SGHVS and FQNEAQ. This CDR3 comprises 15 residues. The CDR3 sequence: CASSLVQGPNTEAFF. In DNA form, the CDR3 reads TGTGCCAGCAGCTTAGTCCAGGGGCCGAACACTGAAGCTTTCTTT.

The genes are TRBV5-5 and TRBJ1-2; D is perhaps TRBD1 (6 bases). This CDR3 spans 13 amino acids. V shed 4 bases and J shed 8 bases, with 15 bases lying between them. Germline-derived CDR1 and CDR2 are SGHKS and YYEKEE (reference sequence). Here the CDR3 DNA reads TGTGCCAGCAGCAAGGACAGCCCTAGGGGCTACACCTTC. It translates to CASSKDSPRGYTF.

The chain links TRBV3-1 (or the pseudogene TRBV3-2) to TRBJ2-2, with D unresolved. The CDR3 is made up of 15 amino acids. The germline V gene encodes CDR1 LGHDT and CDR2 YNNKEL (reference sequence). V was trimmed by 4 bases and J by 0 bases, leaving 9 bases between them. CDR3 amino acids: CASSLNLANTGELFF. The DNA of the CDR3 is TGTGCCAGCAGCCTGAATTTAGCGAACACCGGGGAGCTGTTTTTT.

This chain joins TRBV11-2 and TRBJ2-1, with D perhaps TRBD1 or TRBD2 (6 bases each). CDR1 and CDR2 from the germline V gene are SGHAT and FQNNGV. Trimming removed 5 bases at V and 9 bases at J, with 14 bases between. The CDR3 sequence is 13 residues long. The CDR3 region has the DNA TGTGCCAGCAGCGTAGGAGGGACAATTGAGCAGTTCTTC. It specifies CASSVGGTIEQFF.

The CDR3 region has the DNA TGTGCCAGCAGCCACCTCGGACAGACTAACACTGAAGCTTTCTTT. Its protein product is CASSHLGQTNTEAFF. The chain employs TRBV6-5 and TRBJ1-1, with a weak D call TRBD1 (6 bases). CDR3 length: 15 residues. V was pared by 6 bases and J by 2 bases, with 16 bases between. CDR1 is MNHEY and CDR2 is SVGAGI in the germline V gene.

V is TRBV19 and J is TRBJ1-2; 7 bases align to TRBD1. The CDR3 is 13 residues long. CDR1 and CDR2 from the germline V gene are LNHDA and SQIVND (reference sequence). With 8 bases clipped from V and 4 bases from J, the junction kept 7 bases outside the gene matches. CDR3 DNA: TGTGCCAGTCAGGGGGATGCCCCCTATGGCTACACCTTC. It codes for CASQGDAPYGYTF. Supplemented by reference TRBV19 and TRBJ1-2, the full variable domain reads DGGITQSPKYLFRKEGQNVTLSCEQNLNHDAMYWYRQDPGQGLRLIYYSQIVNDFQKGDIAEGYSVSREKKESFPLTVTSAQKNPTAFYLCASQGDAPYGYTFGSGTRLTVV.

The chain is built from TRBV4-1 and TRBJ1-5; possibly TRBD1 for D (6 bases). V dropped 4 bases and J dropped 6 bases, with 13 bases sitting between them. The CDR3 loop spans 14 amino acids. Germline CDR1 reads MGHRA; CDR2 reads YSYEKL. CDR3 in amino acids: CASSRDTGIQPQHF. The CDR3 DNA follows: TGCGCCAGCAGCCGGGATACAGGGATTCAGCCCCAGCATTTT.

The V call is TRBV5-1, the J call TRBJ1-6; 7 nucleotides line up with TRBD1. The CDR3 covers 15 residues. V shed 6 bases, J shed 3 bases, and the junction held 6 bases outside the gene matches. Per the germline V gene, CDR1 is SGHRS and CDR2 is YFSETQ. CDR3 DNA: TGCGCCAGCAACCGACAGGGTGGCTATAATTCACCCCTCCACTTT. This codes for CASNRQGGYNSPLHF.

This clone was recorded only once. The chain recombines TRBV6-5 with TRBJ2-3; 10 nucleotides agree with TRBD2. CDR3 length: 15 residues. V shed 5 bases, J shed 0 bases, and the junction held 2 bases outside the gene matches. The germline V gene has CDR1 MNHEY and CDR2 SVGAGI. The CDR3 here is CASSLLAGSTDTQYF. Written as DNA, the CDR3 is TGTGCCAGCAGTCTACTAGCGGGGAGCACAGATACGCAGTATTTT.

V is TRBV7-9 and J is TRBJ2-3; 7 bases match TRBD2. There are 13 residues in the CDR3. V was pared by 5 bases and J by 3 bases, with 2 bases of the junction left unmatched. The germline V gene has CDR1 SEHNR and CDR2 FQNEAQ (reference sequence). CDR3 region: CASSGGVTDTQYF. CDR3 nucleotides: TGTGCCAGCAGCGGGGGGGTGACAGATACGCAGTATTTT.

The V gene is TRBV7-9, the J gene TRBJ1-2; 9 bases match TRBD1. There are 13 residues in the CDR3. The ends lost 1 base at V and 8 bases at J; junction bases unmatched: 2. Germline loops: CDR1 SEHNR, CDR2 FQNEAQ (reference sequence). This chain's CDR3 is CASSLGGQGGYTF. CDR3 coding DNA: TGTGCCAGCAGCTTAGGGGGACAGGGAGGCTACACCTTC.